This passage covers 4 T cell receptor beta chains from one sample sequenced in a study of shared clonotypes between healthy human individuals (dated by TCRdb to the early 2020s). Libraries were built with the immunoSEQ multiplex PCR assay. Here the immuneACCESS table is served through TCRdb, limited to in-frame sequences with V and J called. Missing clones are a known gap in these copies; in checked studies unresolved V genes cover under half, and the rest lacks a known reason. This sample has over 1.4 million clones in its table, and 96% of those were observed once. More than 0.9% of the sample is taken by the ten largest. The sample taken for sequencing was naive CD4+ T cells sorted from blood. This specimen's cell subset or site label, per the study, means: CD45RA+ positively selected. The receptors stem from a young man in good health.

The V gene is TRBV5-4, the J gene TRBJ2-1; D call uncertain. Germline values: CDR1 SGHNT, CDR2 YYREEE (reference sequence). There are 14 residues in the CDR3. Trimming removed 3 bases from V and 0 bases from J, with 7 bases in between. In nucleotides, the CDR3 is TGTGCCAGCAGCTCCCAGAGCTCCTACAATGAGCAGTTCTTC. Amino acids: CASSSQSSYNEQFF.

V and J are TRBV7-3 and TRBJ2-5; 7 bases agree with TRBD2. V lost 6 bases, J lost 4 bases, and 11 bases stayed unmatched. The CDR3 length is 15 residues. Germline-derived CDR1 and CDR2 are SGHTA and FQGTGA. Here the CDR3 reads CASSSGRGARETQYF. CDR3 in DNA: TGTGCCAGCAGTTCGGGGAGGGGCGCGCGAGAGACCCAGTACTTC.

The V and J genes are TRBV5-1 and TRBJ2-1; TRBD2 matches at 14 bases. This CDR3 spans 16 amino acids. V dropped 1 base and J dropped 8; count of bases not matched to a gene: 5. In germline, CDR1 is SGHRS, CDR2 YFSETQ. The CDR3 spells CASSLTGLAGVDEQFF. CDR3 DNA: TGCGCCAGCAGCTTGACGGGACTAGCGGGAGTTGATGAGCAGTTCTTC. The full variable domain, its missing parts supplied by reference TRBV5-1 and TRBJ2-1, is KAGVTQTPRYLIKTRGQQVTLSCSPISGHRSVSWYQQTPGQGLQFLFEYFSETQRNKGNFPGRFSGRQFSNSRSEMNVSTLELGDSALYLCASSLTGLAGVDEQFFGPGTRLTVL.

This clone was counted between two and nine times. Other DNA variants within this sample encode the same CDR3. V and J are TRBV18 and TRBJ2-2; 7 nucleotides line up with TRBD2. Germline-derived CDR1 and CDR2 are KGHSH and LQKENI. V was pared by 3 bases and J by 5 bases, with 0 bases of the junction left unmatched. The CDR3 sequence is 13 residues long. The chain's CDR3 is CASSPRETGELFF. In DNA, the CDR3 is TGTGCCAGCTCACCGCGGGAGACCGGGGAGCTGTTTTTT.